These 22 T cell receptor beta chains share one sample of origin, sequenced in a study of T cell responses to AZD1222 COVID-19 vaccine. Profiling relied on immunoSEQ multiplex PCR, and the TCRdb table lists in-frame clones only, not all of them. The repertoire includes tens of thousands of clones, around 93% of them detected once, and around 30% sits in the top ten. The source was peripheral blood, collected 28 days after the second AZD1222 dose. These receptors were collected from an adult who received the AZD1222 COVID-19 vaccine.

The rearrangement uses TRBV27 and TRBJ2-1; no clear D. Trimming took 6 bases from V and 9 from J, leaving 21 bases between them. Germline values: CDR1 MNHEY, CDR2 SMNVEV (reference sequence). The CDR3 spans 15 residues. The CDR3 reads CASRSDGSLSTEQFF. DNA for the CDR3: TGTGCCAGCAGGTCGGACGGATCCTTGAGCACTGAGCAGTTCTTC.

The V and J genes are TRBV4-1 and TRBJ1-2; D possibly corresponds to TRBD1 (5 bases). Looked up from germline, CDR1 is MGHRA and CDR2 is YSYEKL. This CDR3 is 16 amino acids long. The V end lost 1 base, the J end lost 2 bases, and 14 bases lay between the germline ends. As DNA, the CDR3 is TGCGCCAGCAGCCAAGGGGTTCTCCAGGGAAACTATGGCTACACCTTC. It codes for CASSQGVLQGNYGYTF.

The gene calls are TRBV12-2 and TRBJ1-5. TRBV12-2 is a pseudogene. This CDR3 has 23 amino acids. For the CDR3, the DNA is TGTGCAAGTCGCTTAAACGGGCTCAGGGGAACTGGGGGGATAGAGGGTAGCAATCAGCCCCAGCATTTT. Amino acids: CASRLNGLRGTGGIEGSNQPQHF.

J is TRBJ1-6 and V is TRBV6-5, with D tentatively TRBD1 (5 bases). Germline CDR1 is MNHEY and CDR2 is SVGAGI. This CDR3 spans 16 amino acids. V was cut by 2 bases and J by 6 bases, with 14 bases left in between. The DNA of the CDR3 is TGTGCCAGCAGTTACGCATCCGGGACTCTTAATTCACCCCTCCACTTT. Protein sequence: CASSYASGTLNSPLHF.

Points on this clone: The same CDR3 arises from other DNA sequences in this sample as well. The rearrangement uses TRBV3-1 (or the pseudogene TRBV3-2) and TRBJ1-5; maybe TRBD1 (5 bases). The germline V and J ends were trimmed by 0 bases and 5 bases, with 5 bases remaining between them. The CDR3 contains 13 residues. CDR1 is LGHDT and CDR2 is YNNKEL in the germline V gene (reference sequence). This CDR3 is CASSQDRDQPQHF. The CDR3 DNA reads as TGTGCCAGCAGCCAAGACAGGGATCAGCCCCAGCATTTT.

The chain links TRBV2 to TRBJ2-2, with D perhaps TRBD1 (6 bases). V shed 4 bases and J shed 7 bases, with 10 bases lying between them. The CDR3 loop spans 13 amino acids. Germline V CDR1 and CDR2: SNHLY, FYNNEI. In DNA, the CDR3 is TGTGCCAGCAGTGGGGACATGTTCGGGGAGCTGTTTTTT. It specifies CASSGDMFGELFF.

The V and J genes are TRBV13 and TRBJ2-2; the D gene is possibly TRBD1 (5 bases). The CDR3 totals 15 residues. Trimming shortened V by 0 bases and J by 5 bases, and 10 bases separated the two germline ends. Per germline, CDR1 PRHDT and CDR2 FYEKMQ (reference sequence). CDR3 amino acids: CASSLGAGKTGELFF. Here the CDR3 DNA reads TGTGCCAGCAGCTTAGGAGCAGGGAAGACCGGGGAGCTGTTTTTT.

The V and J genes are TRBV3-1 (or the pseudogene TRBV3-2) and TRBJ1-2, with D possibly being TRBD1 (6 bases). The CDR3 extends over 15 amino acids. Germline values: CDR1 LGHDT, CDR2 YNNKEL (reference sequence). V was trimmed by 4 bases and J by 4 bases, leaving 16 bases between them. CDR3 loop: CASSPYATGAYGYTF. The CDR3, as DNA: TGTGCCAGCAGCCCTTACGCGACAGGTGCCTATGGCTACACCTTC.

The chain combines TRBV19 with TRBJ2-2, with 9 bases matching TRBD2. CDR1 is LNHDA and CDR2 is SQIVND in the germline V gene (reference sequence). This CDR3 has 20 residues. With 7 bases clipped from V and 2 bases from J, the junction kept 20 bases outside the gene matches. CDR3 amino acids: CASKPYSGRTTFSNTGELFF. The CDR3 DNA reads TGTGCCAGTAAACCCTACAGCGGGAGGACAACCTTCTCAAACACCGGGGAGCTGTTTTTT.

V gene TRBV27 combines with J gene TRBJ2-1; D assignment may be TRBD1 or TRBD2 (6 bases each). The CDR3 is 15 amino acids. V was pared by 2 bases and J by 6 bases, with 14 bases between. Germline V gene data show CDR1 as MNHEY and CDR2 as SMNVEV (reference sequence). The CDR3 bases are TGTGCCAGCAGTTTAGGGGGGCTCGGGGTCAATGAGCAGTTCTTC. Translating it yields CASSLGGLGVNEQFF.

This clone was picked up a small number of times. The chain combines TRBV18 with TRBJ2-3; 8 bases agree with TRBD2. Germline assignment: CDR1 KGHSH and CDR2 LQKENI. Losses at the gene ends were 5 bases for V and 5 bases for J; bases not matched to a gene: 6. The CDR3 runs 14 residues. The CDR3 DNA follows: TGTGCCAGCTCAGCCGGGACTAGGGGAGATACGCAGTATTTT. Amino acids: CASSAGTRGDTQYF.

The sample holds one count of this clone. V usage is TRBV5-3 and J usage is TRBJ1-3; tentatively, D is TRBD1 (6 bases). TRBV5-3 is an ORF; its function is uncertain. This CDR3 comprises 15 residues. Trimming left V 5 bases short and J 0 bases short, with 12 bases between. The CDR3 DNA is TGTGCCAGAAGTTCCGACAGGCCCTCTGGAAACACCATATATTTT. Translating gives CARSSDRPSGNTIYF.

The genes are TRBV5-5 and TRBJ2-5; D may be TRBD1 or TRBD2 (5 bases each). The V gene's germline CDR1 is SGHKS and CDR2 YYEKEE (reference sequence). Trimming took 4 bases from V and 4 from J, leaving 14 bases between them. The length of the CDR3 is 14 residues. CDR3 DNA sequence: TGTGCCAGCAGCCCGGCCGGGACCCCAGAGACCCAGTACTTC. This translates into CASSPAGTPETQYF.

This sequence joins TRBV6-5 and TRBJ2-1, with D hard to call. CDR3 length: 16 amino acids. Germline CDR1 is MNHEY and CDR2 is SVGAGI. V was cut by 2 bases and J by 0 bases, with 11 bases left in between. The CDR3 region is CASSYSPGSSYNEQFF. DNA for the CDR3: TGTGCCAGCAGTTACAGTCCAGGAAGCTCCTACAATGAGCAGTTCTTC.

The chain links TRBV6-4 to TRBJ2-3; 8 bases map to TRBD1. V trimming: 6 bases; J trimming: 2 bases; junction bases outside the gene matches: 7. There are 15 residues in the CDR3. The germline CDR1 and CDR2 sequences are MRHNA and SNTAGT. Here the CDR3 reads CASRATGVLTDTQYF. CDR3 bases: TGTGCCAGCAGGGCGACAGGGGTACTCACAGATACGCAGTATTTT.

The chain uses TRBV9 and TRBJ2-3, with TRBD2 identical over 7 bases. Germline trimming cut 2 bases from V and 0 bases from J; bases unmatched to any gene: 3. The CDR3 covers 15 residues. Per the germline V gene, CDR1 is SGDLS and CDR2 is YYNGEE. DNA of the CDR3: TGTGCCAGCAGCGTCACGGGGGGAAGCACAGATACGCAGTATTTT. Residues: CASSVTGGSTDTQYF.

V is TRBV29-1 and J is TRBJ2-5; 9 nucleotides agree with TRBD2. CDR1 is SQVTM and CDR2 is ANQGSEA in the germline V gene. With 2 bases clipped from V and 2 bases from J, the junction kept 12 bases outside the gene matches. The CDR3 consists of 17 residues. CDR3 residues: CSVELAGGRGPQETQYF. DNA of the CDR3: TGCAGCGTTGAATTGGCGGGAGGGAGGGGACCTCAAGAGACCCAGTACTTC.

This clone has just one count. V is TRBV6-5 and J is TRBJ1-5; no firm D call. This CDR3 has 14 amino acids. V was shortened by 6 bases and J by 7 bases, with 16 bases between the two germline ends. Germline V gives CDR1 MNHEY, CDR2 SVGAGI. The CDR3 reads CASSARWGGQPQHF. In nucleotides, the CDR3 is TGTGCCAGCAGCGCTCGATGGGGTGGACAGCCCCAGCATTTT.

CDR3 sequence: CASSWTSLNEQFF. In DNA form, the CDR3 reads TGTGCCAGCAGTTGGACTAGCCTGAATGAGCAGTTCTTC. The chain is built from TRBV27 and TRBJ2-1, with TRBD2 matching over 8 bases. J was trimmed by 7 bases and V by 4 bases; bases with no gene match: 3. The CDR3 is made up of 13 amino acids. Germline CDR1 reads MNHEY; CDR2 reads SMNVEV (reference sequence).

The rearrangement links TRBV7-9 to TRBJ2-7, with D perhaps assigned TRBD1 or TRBD2 (5 bases each). The CDR3 is 16 residues long. Germline assignment: CDR1 SEHNR and CDR2 FQNEAQ (reference sequence). Trimming shortened V by 4 bases and J by 2 bases, and 18 bases separated the two germline ends. This CDR3 is CASSSSSGTDTYEQYF. CDR3 bases: TGTGCCAGCAGCTCTAGTTCCGGGACGGATACCTACGAGCAGTACTTC.

This clone was recorded once. The genes are TRBV28 and TRBJ2-7; a weak D match, TRBD1 (6 bases). Trimming took off 5 bases at V and 7 bases at J, with 18 bases between the two ends. This CDR3 spans 14 amino acids. From germline, CDR1 is MDHEN and CDR2 SYDVKM. Here the CDR3 DNA reads TGTGCCAGCAGTCCGAAACAGGGAATTCGGGAGCAGTACTTC. Amino acids: CASSPKQGIREQYF.

The chain recombines TRBV6-5 with TRBJ2-7, with D possibly being TRBD2 (6 bases). The germline CDR1 and CDR2 sequences are MNHEY and SVGAGI. The CDR3 covers 12 residues. The V end lost 4 bases, the J end lost 3 bases, and 7 bases lay between the germline ends. The CDR3 nucleotides are TGTGCCAGCAGTTGGGACTTCTACGAGCAGTACTTC. It is translated as CASSWDFYEQYF.